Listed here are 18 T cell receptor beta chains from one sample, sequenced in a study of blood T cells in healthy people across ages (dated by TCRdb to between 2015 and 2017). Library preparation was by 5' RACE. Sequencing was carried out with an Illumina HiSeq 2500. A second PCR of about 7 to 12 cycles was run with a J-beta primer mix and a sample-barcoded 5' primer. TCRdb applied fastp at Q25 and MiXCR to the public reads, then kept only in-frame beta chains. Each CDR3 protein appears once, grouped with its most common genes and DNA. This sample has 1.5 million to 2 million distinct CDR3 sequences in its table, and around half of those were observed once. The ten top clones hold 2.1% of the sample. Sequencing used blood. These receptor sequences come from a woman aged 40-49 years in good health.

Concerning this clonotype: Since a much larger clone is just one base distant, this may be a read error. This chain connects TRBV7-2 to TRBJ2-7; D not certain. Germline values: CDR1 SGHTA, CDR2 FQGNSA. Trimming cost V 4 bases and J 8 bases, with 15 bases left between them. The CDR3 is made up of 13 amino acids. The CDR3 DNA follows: TGTGCCAGCAGCTCCGCACCCCGGTACAAGCAGTACTTC. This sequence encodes CASSSAPRYKQYF.

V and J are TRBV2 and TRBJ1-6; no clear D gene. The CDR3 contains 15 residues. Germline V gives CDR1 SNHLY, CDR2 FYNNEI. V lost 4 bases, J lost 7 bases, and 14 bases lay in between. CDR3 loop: CASSGRSGSNSPLHF. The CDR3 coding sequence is TGTGCCAGCAGTGGGAGGTCGGGGTCAAATTCACCCCTCCACTTT.

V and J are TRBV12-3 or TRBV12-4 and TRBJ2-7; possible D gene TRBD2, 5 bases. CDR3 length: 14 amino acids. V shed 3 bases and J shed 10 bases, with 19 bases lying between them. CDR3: CASSFSGVQEAQYF. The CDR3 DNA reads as TGTGCCAGCAGTTTCTCCGGGGTACAAGAGGCCCAGTACTTC.

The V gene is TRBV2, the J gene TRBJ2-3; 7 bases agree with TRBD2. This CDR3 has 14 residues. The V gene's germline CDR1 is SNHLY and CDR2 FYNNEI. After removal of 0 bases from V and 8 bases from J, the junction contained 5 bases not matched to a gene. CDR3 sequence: CASSEAGGTVTQYF. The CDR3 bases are TGTGCCAGCAGTGAAGCGGGGGGGACCGTTACGCAGTATTTT.

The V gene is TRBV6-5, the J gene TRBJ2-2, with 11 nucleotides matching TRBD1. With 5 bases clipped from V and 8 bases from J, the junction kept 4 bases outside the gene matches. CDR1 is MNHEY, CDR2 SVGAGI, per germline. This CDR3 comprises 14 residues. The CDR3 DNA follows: TGTGCCAGCAGTCAGGACAGGGGGCTGGGGGAGCTGTTTTTT. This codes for CASSQDRGLGELFF.

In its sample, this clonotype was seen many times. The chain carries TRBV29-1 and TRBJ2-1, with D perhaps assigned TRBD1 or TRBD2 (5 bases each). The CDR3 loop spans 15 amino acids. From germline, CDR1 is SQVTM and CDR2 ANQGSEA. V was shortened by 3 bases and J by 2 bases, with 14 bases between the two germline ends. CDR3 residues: CSVEGPRETYNEQFF. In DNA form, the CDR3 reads TGCAGCGTTGAGGGACCTCGGGAAACCTACAATGAGCAGTTCTTC.

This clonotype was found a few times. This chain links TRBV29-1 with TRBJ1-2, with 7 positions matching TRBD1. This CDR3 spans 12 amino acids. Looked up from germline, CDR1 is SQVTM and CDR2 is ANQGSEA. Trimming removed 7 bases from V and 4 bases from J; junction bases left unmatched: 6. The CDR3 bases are TGCAGCGGCCGGGACAGCCTCTATGGCTACACCTTC. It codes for CSGRDSLYGYTF.

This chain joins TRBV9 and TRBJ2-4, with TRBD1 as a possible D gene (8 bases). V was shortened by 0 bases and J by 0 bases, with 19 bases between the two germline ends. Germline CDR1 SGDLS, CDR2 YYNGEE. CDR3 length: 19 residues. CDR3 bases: TGTGCCAGCAGCGTAGGGCTCACAGGGGGGGAACCAGCCAAAAACATTCAGTACTTC. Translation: CASSVGLTGGEPAKNIQYF.

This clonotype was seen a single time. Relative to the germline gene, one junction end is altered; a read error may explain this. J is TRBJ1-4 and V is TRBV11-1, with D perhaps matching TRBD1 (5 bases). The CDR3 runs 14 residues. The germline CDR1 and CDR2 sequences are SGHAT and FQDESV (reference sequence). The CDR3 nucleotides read TGCGCCAGCAGCTTGAGACAGCAGAATGAAAAACTGTTTTTT. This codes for CASSLRQQNEKLFF.

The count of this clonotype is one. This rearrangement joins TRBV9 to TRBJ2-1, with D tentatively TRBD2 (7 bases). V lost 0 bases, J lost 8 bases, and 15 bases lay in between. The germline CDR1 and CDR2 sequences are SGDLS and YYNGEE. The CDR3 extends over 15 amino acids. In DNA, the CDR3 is TGTGCCAGCAGCGTAGGGGGAGGGGGTAGGGATGAGCAGTTCTTC. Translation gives CASSVGGGGRDEQFF.

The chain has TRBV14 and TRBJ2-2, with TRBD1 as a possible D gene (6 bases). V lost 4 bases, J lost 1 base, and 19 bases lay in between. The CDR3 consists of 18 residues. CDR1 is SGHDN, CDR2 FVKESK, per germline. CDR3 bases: TGTGCCAGCAGCCCAACCGGGACAAACTTTCGGAACACCGGGGAGCTGTTTTTT. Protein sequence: CASSPTGTNFRNTGELFF.

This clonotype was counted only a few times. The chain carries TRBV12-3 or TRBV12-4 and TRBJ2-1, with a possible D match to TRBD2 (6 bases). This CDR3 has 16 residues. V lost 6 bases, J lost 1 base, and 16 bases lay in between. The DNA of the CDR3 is TGTGCCAGCAGACCCTTGGGAGGACCTTCCTACAATGAGCAGTTCTTC. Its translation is CASRPLGGPSYNEQFF.

CDR3 coding DNA: TGTGCCAGCAGAGTGGACAACCAACCCACAGATACGCAGTATTTT. Translation gives CASRVDNQPTDTQYF. The chain is built from TRBV28 and TRBJ2-3; maybe TRBD1 (5 bases). In germline, CDR1 is MDHEN, CDR2 SYDVKM. V lost 6 bases and J lost 2, with 15 bases in between. The CDR3 is 15 amino acids.

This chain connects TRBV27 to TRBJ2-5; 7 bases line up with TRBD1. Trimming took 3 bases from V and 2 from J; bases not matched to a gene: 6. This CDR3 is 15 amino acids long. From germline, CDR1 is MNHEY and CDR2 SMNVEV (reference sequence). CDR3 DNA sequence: TGTGCCAGCAGTTTTGGTTGGGGACAGCAAGAGACCCAGTACTTC. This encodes CASSFGWGQQETQYF.

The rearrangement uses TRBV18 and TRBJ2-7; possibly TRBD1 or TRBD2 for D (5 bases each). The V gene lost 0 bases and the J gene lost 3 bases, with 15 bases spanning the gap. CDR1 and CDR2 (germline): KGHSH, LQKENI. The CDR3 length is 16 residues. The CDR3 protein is CASSPPGQGRGYEQYF. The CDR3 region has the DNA TGTGCCAGCTCACCACCGGGGCAGGGTCGGGGCTACGAGCAGTACTTC.

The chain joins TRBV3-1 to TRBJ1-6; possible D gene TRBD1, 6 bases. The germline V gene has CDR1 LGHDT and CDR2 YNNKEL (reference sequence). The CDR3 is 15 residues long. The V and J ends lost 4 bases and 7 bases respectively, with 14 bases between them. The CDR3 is CASSRTVGGNSPLHF. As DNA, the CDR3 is TGTGCCAGCAGCCGGACAGTCGGCGGAAATTCACCCCTCCACTTT.

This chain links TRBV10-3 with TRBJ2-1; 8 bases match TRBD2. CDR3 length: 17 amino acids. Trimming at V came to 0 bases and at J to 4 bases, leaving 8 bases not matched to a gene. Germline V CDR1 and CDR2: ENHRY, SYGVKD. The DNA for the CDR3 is TGTGCCATCAGTGAGTCAGGCGGGGGGCTCGGTTACAATGAGCAGTTCTTC. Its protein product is CAISESGGGLGYNEQFF.

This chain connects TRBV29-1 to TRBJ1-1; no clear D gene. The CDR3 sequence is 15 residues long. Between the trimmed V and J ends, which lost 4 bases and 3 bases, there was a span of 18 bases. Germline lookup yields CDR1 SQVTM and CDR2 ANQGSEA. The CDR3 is CSVGGFPKPDTEAFF. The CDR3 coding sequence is TGCAGCGTTGGGGGATTCCCTAAACCGGACACTGAAGCTTTCTTT.